This T cell receptor (beta chain) was sequenced in a study of technical replicates of blood from several donors. This clone appeared once. This sample also contains other DNA sequences that code for the same CDR3. Trimming removed 5 bases from V and 4 bases from J, with 9 bases in between. CDR1 and CDR2 from the germline V gene are SGHTA and FQGNSA. The CDR3 length is 12 residues. Clones were read by immunoSEQ multiplex PCR, and TCRdb kept only the in-frame ones, dropping some. This table has under 85,000 clones, around 90% appearing once. The sequence was obtained from a human donor in good health. The sample consisted of T cells isolated from PBMCs. The rearrangement uses TRBV7-2 and TRBJ2-7, with D perhaps matching TRBD1 (5 bases). The CDR3 coding sequence is TGTGCCAGCAGCCTTACAGGTTACGAGCAGTACTTC. It yields the protein CASSLTGYEQYF.